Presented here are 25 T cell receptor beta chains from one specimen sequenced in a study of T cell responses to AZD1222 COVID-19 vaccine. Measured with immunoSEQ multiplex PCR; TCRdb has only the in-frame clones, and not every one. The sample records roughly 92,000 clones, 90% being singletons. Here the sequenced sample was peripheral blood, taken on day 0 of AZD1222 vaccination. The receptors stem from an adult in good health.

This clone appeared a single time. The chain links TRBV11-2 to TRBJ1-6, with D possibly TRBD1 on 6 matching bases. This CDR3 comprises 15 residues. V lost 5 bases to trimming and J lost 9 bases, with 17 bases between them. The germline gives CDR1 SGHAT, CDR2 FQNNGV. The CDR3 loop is CASSPIGTLGSPLHF. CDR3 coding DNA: TGTGCCAGCAGCCCGATAGGGACATTAGGTTCACCCCTCCACTTT.

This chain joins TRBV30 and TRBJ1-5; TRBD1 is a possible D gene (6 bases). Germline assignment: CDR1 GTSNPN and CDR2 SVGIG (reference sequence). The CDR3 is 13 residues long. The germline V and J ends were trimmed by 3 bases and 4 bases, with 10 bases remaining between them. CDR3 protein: CAWSEQGNQPQHF. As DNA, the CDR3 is TGTGCCTGGAGCGAACAGGGAAATCAGCCCCAGCATTTT.

The CDR3 DNA sequence: TGCAGTGCTAGTGGGGGGACAGGGGTTAATGAGCAGTTCTTC. Its translation is CSASGGTGVNEQFF. The V call is TRBV20-1, the J call TRBJ2-1; 10 nucleotides agree with TRBD1. V trimming: 3 bases; J trimming: 7 bases; junction bases outside the gene matches: 6. CDR3 length: 14 residues. The germline V gene has CDR1 DFQATT and CDR2 SNEGSKA (reference sequence).

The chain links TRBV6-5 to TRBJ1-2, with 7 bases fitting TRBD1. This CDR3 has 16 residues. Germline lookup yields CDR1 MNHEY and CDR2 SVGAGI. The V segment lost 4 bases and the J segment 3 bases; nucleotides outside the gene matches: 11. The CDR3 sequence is CASSSVLPGGHYGYTF. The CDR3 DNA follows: TGTGCCAGCAGTTCAGTCCTACCAGGGGGGCACTATGGCTACACCTTC.

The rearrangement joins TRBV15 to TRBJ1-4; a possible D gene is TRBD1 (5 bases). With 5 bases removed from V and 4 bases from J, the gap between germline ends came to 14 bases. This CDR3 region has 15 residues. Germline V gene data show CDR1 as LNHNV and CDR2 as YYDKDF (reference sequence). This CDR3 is CATSDGGGSNEKLFF. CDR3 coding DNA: TGTGCCACCAGCGATGGGGGGGGAAGTAATGAAAAACTGTTTTTT.

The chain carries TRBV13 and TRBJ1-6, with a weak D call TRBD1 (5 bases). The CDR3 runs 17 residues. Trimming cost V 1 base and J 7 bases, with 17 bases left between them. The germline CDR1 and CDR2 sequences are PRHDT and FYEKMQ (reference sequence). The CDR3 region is CASSLANGQGFNSPLHF. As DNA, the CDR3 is TGTGCCAGCAGCTTAGCGAATGGTCAGGGCTTCAATTCACCCCTCCACTTT.

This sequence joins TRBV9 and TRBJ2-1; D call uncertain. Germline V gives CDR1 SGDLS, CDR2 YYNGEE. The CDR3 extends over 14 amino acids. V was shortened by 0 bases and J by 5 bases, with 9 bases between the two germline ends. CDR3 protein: CASSVVVDNNEQFF. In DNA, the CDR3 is TGTGCCAGCAGCGTAGTAGTTGACAACAATGAGCAGTTCTTC.

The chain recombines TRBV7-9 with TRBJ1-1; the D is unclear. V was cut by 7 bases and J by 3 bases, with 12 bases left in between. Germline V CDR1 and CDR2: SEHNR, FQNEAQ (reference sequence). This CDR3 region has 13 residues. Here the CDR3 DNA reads TGTGCCAGCAAACCACCCCGGGACACTGAAGCTTTCTTT. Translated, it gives CASKPPRDTEAFF.

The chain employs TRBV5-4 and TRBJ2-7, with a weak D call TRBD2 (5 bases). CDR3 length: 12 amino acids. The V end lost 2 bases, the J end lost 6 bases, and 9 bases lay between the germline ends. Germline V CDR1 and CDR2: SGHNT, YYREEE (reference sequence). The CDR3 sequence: CASSFGLVEQYF. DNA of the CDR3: TGTGCCAGCAGCTTTGGACTGGTCGAGCAGTACTTC.

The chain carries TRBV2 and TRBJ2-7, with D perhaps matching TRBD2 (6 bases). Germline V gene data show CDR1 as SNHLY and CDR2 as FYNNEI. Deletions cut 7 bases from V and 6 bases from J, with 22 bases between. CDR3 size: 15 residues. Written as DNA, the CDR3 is TGTGCCAGCACCCCGGGGGAACGGGTCCGGGGCGAGCAGTACTTC. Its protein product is CASTPGERVRGEQYF.

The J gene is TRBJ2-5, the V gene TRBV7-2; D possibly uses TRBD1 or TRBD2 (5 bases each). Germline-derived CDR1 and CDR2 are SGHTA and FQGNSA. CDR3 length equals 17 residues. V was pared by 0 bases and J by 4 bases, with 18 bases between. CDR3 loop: CASSLAAGTLVLETQYF. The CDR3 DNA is TGTGCCAGCAGCTTAGCTGCCGGGACGCTCGTCCTAGAGACCCAGTACTTC.

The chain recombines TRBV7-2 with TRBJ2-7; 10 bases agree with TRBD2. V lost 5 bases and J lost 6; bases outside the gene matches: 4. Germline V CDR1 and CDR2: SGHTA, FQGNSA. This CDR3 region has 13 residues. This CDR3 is CASSPRTSGEQYF. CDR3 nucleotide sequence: TGTGCCAGCAGCCCCCGGACTAGCGGCGAGCAGTACTTC.

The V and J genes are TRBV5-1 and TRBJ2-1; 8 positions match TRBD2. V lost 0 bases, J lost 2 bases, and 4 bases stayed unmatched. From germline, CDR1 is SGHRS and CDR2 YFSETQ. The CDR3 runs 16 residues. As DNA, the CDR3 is TGCGCCAGCAGCTTGGGTAGCGGGGATACCTACAATGAGCAGTTCTTC. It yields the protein CASSLGSGDTYNEQFF.

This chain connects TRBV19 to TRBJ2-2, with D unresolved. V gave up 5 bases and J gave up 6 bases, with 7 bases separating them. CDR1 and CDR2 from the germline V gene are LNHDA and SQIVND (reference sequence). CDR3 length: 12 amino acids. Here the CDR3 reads CASSVISGELFF. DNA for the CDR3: TGTGCCAGTAGTGTGATATCCGGGGAGCTGTTTTTT.

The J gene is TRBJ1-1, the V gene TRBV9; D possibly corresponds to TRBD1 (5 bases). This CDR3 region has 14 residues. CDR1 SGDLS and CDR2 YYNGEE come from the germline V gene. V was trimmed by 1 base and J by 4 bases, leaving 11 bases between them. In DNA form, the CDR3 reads TGTGCCAGCAGCGTAACCTCCCAGGGCACTGAAGCTTTCTTT. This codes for CASSVTSQGTEAFF. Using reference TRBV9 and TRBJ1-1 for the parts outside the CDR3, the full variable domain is DSGVTQTPKHLITATGQRVTLRCSPRSGDLSVYWYQQSLDQGLQFLIQYYNGEERAKGNILERFSAQQFPDLHSELNLSSLELGDSALYFCASSVTSQGTEAFFGQGTRLTVV.

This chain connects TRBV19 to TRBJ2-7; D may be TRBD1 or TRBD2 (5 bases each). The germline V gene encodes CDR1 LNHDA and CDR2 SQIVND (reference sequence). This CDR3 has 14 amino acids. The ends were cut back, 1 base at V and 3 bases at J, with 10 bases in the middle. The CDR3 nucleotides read TGTGCCAGTAGTATAGCGGGGCACTACTACGAGCAGTACTTC. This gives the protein CASSIAGHYYEQYF. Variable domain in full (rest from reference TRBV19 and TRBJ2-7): DGGITQSPKYLFRKEGQNVTLSCEQNLNHDAMYWYRQDPGQGLRLIYYSQIVNDFQKGDIAEGYSVSREKKESFPLTVTSAQKNPTAFYLCASSIAGHYYEQYFGPGTRLTVT.

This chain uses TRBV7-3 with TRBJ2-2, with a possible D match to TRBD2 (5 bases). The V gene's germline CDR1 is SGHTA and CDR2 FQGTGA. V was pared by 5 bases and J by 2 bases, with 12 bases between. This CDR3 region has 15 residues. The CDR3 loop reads CASSRGNQNTGELFF. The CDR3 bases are TGTGCCAGCAGCCGGGGAAACCAAAACACCGGGGAGCTGTTTTTT.

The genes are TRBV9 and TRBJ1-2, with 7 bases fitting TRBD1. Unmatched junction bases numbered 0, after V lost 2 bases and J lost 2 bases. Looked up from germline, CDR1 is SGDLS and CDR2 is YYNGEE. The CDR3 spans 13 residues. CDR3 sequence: CASSVGQNYGYTF. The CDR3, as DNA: TGTGCCAGCAGCGTGGGACAGAACTATGGCTACACCTTC.

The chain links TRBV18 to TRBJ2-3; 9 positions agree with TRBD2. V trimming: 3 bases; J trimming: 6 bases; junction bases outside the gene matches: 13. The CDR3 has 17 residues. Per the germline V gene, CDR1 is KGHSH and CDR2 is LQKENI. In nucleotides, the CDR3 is TGTGCCAGCTCACCCTCCGGTGGCGGGGGGGCTTGGGATACGCAGTATTTT. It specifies CASSPSGGGGAWDTQYF.

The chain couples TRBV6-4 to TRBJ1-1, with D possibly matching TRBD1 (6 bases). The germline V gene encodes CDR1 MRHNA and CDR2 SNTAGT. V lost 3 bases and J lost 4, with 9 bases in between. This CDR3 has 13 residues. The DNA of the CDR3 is TGTGCCAGCAGTGAAACAGGGACCACTGAAGCTTTCTTT. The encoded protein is CASSETGTTEAFF.

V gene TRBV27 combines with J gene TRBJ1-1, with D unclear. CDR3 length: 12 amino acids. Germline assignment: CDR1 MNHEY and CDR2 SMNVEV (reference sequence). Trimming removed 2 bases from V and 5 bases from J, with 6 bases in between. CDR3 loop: CASSLRGTEAFF. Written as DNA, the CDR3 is TGTGCCAGCAGTTTACGAGGGACTGAAGCTTTCTTT.

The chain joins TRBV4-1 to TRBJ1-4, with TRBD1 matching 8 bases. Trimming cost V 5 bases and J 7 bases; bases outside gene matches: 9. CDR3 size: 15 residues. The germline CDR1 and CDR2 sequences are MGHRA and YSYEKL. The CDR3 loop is CASSGRTGGIEKLFF. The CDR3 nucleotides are TGCGCCAGCAGCGGAAGAACAGGGGGGATTGAAAAACTGTTTTTT.

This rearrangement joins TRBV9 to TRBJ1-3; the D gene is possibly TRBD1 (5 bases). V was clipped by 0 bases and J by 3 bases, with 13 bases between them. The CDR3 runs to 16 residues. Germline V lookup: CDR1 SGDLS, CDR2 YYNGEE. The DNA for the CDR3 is TGTGCCAGCAGCGTAGCTACCATGGGGGTTGGAAACACCATATATTTT. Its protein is CASSVATMGVGNTIYF.

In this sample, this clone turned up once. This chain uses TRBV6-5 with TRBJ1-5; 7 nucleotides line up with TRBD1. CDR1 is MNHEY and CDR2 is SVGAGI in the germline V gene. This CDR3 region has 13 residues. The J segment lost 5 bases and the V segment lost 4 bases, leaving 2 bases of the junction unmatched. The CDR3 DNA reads TGTGCCAGCAGTTCCACAGGGGATCAGCCCCAGCATTTT. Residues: CASSSTGDQPQHF.

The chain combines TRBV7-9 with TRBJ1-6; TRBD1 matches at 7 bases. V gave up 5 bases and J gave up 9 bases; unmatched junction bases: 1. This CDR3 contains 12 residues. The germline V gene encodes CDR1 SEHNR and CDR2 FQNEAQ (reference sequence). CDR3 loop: CASSPGGSPLHF. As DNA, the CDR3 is TGTGCCAGCAGCCCAGGGGGTTCACCCCTCCACTTT.